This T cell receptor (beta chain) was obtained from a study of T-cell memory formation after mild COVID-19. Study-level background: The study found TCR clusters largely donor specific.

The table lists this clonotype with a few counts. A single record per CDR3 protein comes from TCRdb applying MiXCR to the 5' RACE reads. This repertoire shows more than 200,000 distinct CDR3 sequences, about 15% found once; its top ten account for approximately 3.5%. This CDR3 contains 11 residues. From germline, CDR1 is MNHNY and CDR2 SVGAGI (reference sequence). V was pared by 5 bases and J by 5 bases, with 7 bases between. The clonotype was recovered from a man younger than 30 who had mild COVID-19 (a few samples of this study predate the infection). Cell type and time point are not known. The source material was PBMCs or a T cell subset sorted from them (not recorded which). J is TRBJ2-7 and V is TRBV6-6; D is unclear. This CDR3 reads CASSPGHEQYV. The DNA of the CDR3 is TGTGCCAGCAGTCCCGGACACGAGCAGTACGTC.